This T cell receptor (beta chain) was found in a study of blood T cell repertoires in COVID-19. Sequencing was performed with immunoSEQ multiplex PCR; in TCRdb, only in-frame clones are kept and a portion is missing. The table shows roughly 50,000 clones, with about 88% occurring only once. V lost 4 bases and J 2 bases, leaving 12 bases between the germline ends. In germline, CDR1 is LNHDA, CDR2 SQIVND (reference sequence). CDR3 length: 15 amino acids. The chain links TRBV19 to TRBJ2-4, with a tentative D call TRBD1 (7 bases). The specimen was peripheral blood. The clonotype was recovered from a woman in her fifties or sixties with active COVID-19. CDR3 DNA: TGTGCCAGTAGTAGCAGGGGGGCCACCAAAAACATTCAGTACTTC. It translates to CASSSRGATKNIQYF.